This T cell receptor beta chain emerged from a study of blood T cell repertoires in COVID-19. Study summary: From the United States, Italy and Spain came samples of acute and convalescent COVID-19. PBMCs, B-cell-depleted T cells, or T cells provided the cDNA or gDNA that made up the material.

Sequenced by immunoSEQ multiplex PCR; TCRdb stores in-frame clones only, minus some. The data hold tens of thousands of clones, with 75% to 85% observed a single time. There are 13 residues in the CDR3. V lost 6 bases, J lost 4 bases, and 12 bases lay in between. Germline CDR1 is LNHNV and CDR2 is YYDKDF (reference sequence). The specimen was peripheral blood. J is TRBJ1-1 and V is TRBV15; D is uncertain. The receptor comes from a man older than 75 with acute or convalescent COVID-19. CDR3 region: CATSYSGGTEAFF. The CDR3 region has the DNA TGTGCCACCAGTTACTCAGGAGGCACTGAAGCTTTCTTT.